One sample yielded the 20 T cell receptor beta chains listed below, sequenced in a study of blood T cells in healthy people across ages. The authors ran a second PCR of roughly 6 to 11 cycles using a sample-barcoded 5' primer and a J-beta primer mix. MiXCR, applied by TCRdb to the 5' RACE reads, yields one record per CDR3 protein. Among about a million distinct CDR3 sequences listed, roughly 51% were seen once. Sequenced: blood. These TCRs come from a woman aged 60-75 years in good health.

The chain is built from TRBV4-2 and TRBJ2-1; perhaps D is TRBD1 or TRBD2 (6 bases each). This CDR3 contains 13 residues. Germline assignment: CDR1 LGHNA and CDR2 YNFKEQ. Trimming shortened V by 2 bases and J by 7 bases, and 9 bases separated the two germline ends. Here the CDR3 DNA reads TGTGCCAGCAGCCAATGGAGGGGGAATGAGCAGTTCTTC. Translated, it gives CASSQWRGNEQFF.

The genes are TRBV7-9 and TRBJ2-3; D is ambiguous. Germline V gene sequence: CDR1 SEHNR, CDR2 FQNEAQ (reference sequence). The V end lost 4 bases, the J end lost 5 bases, and 7 bases lay between the germline ends. The CDR3 contains 12 residues. CDR3 nucleotides: TGTGCCAGCAGCTATAAGGGAGATACGCAGTATTTT. It specifies CASSYKGDTQYF.

This clonotype was observed a handful of times. This chain connects TRBV29-1 to TRBJ1-3; D ambiguous. The V gene lost 1 base and the J gene lost 5 bases, with 3 bases spanning the gap. Per germline, CDR1 SQVTM and CDR2 ANQGSEA. This CDR3 spans 11 amino acids. Here the CDR3 DNA reads TGCAGCGTTGAAGCGAGAAACACCATATATTTT. Protein: CSVEARNTIYF.

This clonotype has a count of ten or more. The rearrangement uses TRBV14 and TRBJ2-7; TRBD2 is a possible D gene (6 bases). Looked up from germline, CDR1 is SGHDN and CDR2 is FVKESK. The germline V and J ends were trimmed by 4 bases and 1 base, with 11 bases remaining between them. The CDR3 length is 14 residues. The CDR3, as DNA: TGTGCCAGCAGCCCCCGACTAGGGTCCTACGAGCAGTACTTC. This encodes CASSPRLGSYEQYF.

This clonotype was seen only a few times. The rearrangement uses TRBV7-6 and TRBJ1-1, with TRBD1 as a possible D gene (5 bases). Deletions cut 5 bases from V and 0 bases from J, with 7 bases between. The CDR3 runs 13 residues. Germline V gene data show CDR1 as SGHVS and CDR2 as FNYEAQ. The CDR3 spells CASSVDMNTEAFF. DNA of the CDR3: TGTGCCAGCAGCGTGGACATGAACACTGAAGCTTTCTTT. The full variable domain, completed using reference TRBV7-6 and TRBJ1-1, is GAGVSQSPRYKVTKRGQDVALRCDPISGHVSLYWYRQALGQGPEFLTYFNYEAQQDKSGLPNDRFSAERPEGSISTLTIQRTEQRDSAMYRCASSVDMNTEAFFGQGTRLTVV.

This clonotype showed up just a few times. The chain couples TRBV7-8 to TRBJ2-6, with D unclear. The CDR3 runs to 17 residues. V was pared by 1 base and J by 0 bases, with 10 bases between. CDR1 SGHVS and CDR2 FQNEAQ come from the germline V gene. The CDR3 spells CASSLVFPNSGANVLTF. The CDR3 DNA reads TGTGCCAGCAGCTTAGTTTTCCCCAACTCTGGGGCCAACGTCCTGACTTTC.

J is TRBJ1-2 and V is TRBV19, with 7 bases aligning to TRBD1. Germline CDR1 LNHDA, CDR2 SQIVND (reference sequence). This CDR3 is built from 14 residues. Trimming at V came to 4 bases and at J to 1 base, leaving 3 bases not matched to a gene. CDR3 DNA sequence: TGTGCCAGTAGTACACAGGGGATTAACTATGGCTACACCTTC. Amino acids: CASSTQGINYGYTF.

This rearrangement joins TRBV12-3 or TRBV12-4 to TRBJ2-7; 8 bases fit TRBD1. CDR3 length equals 14 residues. With 1 base clipped from V and 2 bases from J, the junction kept 1 base outside the gene matches. The CDR3 region has the DNA TGTGCCAGCAGTTTAGTGGGACAGGCCTACGAGCAGTACTTC. Protein: CASSLVGQAYEQYF.

This clonotype has a count of ten or more. V usage is TRBV12-3 or TRBV12-4 and J usage is TRBJ2-3; 8 bases line up with TRBD2. With V trimmed by 4 bases and J by 0 bases, 3 bases remained unmatched. The CDR3 is 15 residues long. The CDR3 coding sequence is TGTGCCAGCAGTTCCCGGGGGGGGAGCACAGATACGCAGTATTTT. Protein product: CASSSRGGSTDTQYF.

This clonotype was counted a few times. This rearrangement joins TRBV11-2 to TRBJ2-5; 12 bases fit TRBD2. This CDR3 has 15 residues. Per the germline V gene, CDR1 is SGHAT and CDR2 is FQNNGV. V shed 5 bases, J shed 11 bases, and the junction held 12 bases outside the gene matches. CDR3: CASSTRTSGMHEQYF. As DNA, the CDR3 is TGTGCCAGCAGCACGCGGACTAGCGGGATGCATGAGCAGTACTTC.

The J gene is TRBJ2-7, the V gene TRBV6-6; 7 bases fit TRBD2. Looked up from germline, CDR1 is MNHNY and CDR2 is SVGAGI (reference sequence). V was pared by 2 bases and J by 0 bases, with 4 bases of the junction left unmatched. There are 15 residues in the CDR3. CDR3 amino acids: CASSYLSGFSYEQYF. The CDR3 nucleotides are TGTGCCAGCAGTTACCTTAGCGGGTTCTCCTACGAGCAGTACTTC.

This CDR3 is CASSSPGRLNEQFF. The DNA for the CDR3 is TGTGCCAGCAGTTCCCCGGGAAGACTGAATGAGCAGTTCTTC. The chain employs TRBV12-3 or TRBV12-4 and TRBJ2-1, with D possibly being TRBD2 (5 bases). The CDR3 covers 14 residues. The V end was cut by 4 bases, the J end by 7 bases, with 14 bases between.

The V gene is TRBV6-6, the J gene TRBJ2-7; 8 bases align to TRBD2. Germline V gene sequence: CDR1 MNHNY, CDR2 SVGAGI (reference sequence). V shed 5 bases and J 0 bases; nucleotides not matched to a gene: 6. CDR3 length: 15 amino acids. This chain's CDR3 is CASSPGTRSSYEQYF. The CDR3 DNA sequence: TGTGCCAGCAGTCCCGGGACTAGGAGCTCCTACGAGCAGTACTTC.

CDR3 residues: CSASKVTGFYNEQFF. The CDR3 bases are TGCAGTGCTAGCAAAGTTACAGGTTTTTACAATGAGCAGTTCTTC. The chain employs TRBV20-1 and TRBJ2-1; possibly TRBD1 for D (5 bases). The V gene lost 3 bases and the J gene lost 4 bases, with 16 bases spanning the gap. The CDR3 length is 15 residues. Germline assignment: CDR1 DFQATT and CDR2 SNEGSKA (reference sequence).

This clonotype has just a few counts. The chain has TRBV20-1 and TRBJ1-1; D remains ambiguous. Trimming cost V 0 bases and J 0 bases, with 5 bases left between them. The germline V gene encodes CDR1 DFQATT and CDR2 SNEGSKA (reference sequence). The CDR3 covers 13 residues. The DNA for the CDR3 is TGCAGTGCTAGAGATCCGGTGAACACTGAAGCTTTCTTT. Residues: CSARDPVNTEAFF.

CDR3 sequence (DNA): TGTGCCAGCAGACGCTCTACCCCAACCACAGATACGCAGTATTTT. Residues: CASRRSTPTTDTQYF. V usage is TRBV6-2 or TRBV6-3 and J usage is TRBJ2-3; D remains ambiguous. There are 15 residues in the CDR3. Trimming took 6 bases from V and 2 from J, leaving 15 bases between them. The germline CDR1 and CDR2 sequences are MNHEY and SVGEGT.

The J gene is TRBJ2-3, the V gene TRBV20-1; 9 positions match TRBD1. With 5 bases clipped from V and 2 bases from J, the junction kept 8 bases outside the gene matches. The CDR3 totals 15 residues. CDR1 DFQATT and CDR2 SNEGSKA come from the germline V gene (reference sequence). CDR3 sequence reads: CSAPRRDRDTDTQYF. The CDR3 DNA reads as TGCAGTGCTCCACGCCGGGACAGGGACACAGATACGCAGTATTTT.

This clonotype was seen once. The chain couples TRBV11-2 to TRBJ2-7, with 11 bases fitting TRBD2. The CDR3 covers 16 residues. The trim removed 4 bases at V and 3 bases at J, leaving 8 bases unmatched. CDR1 is SGHAT and CDR2 is FQNNGV in the germline V gene. CDR3 loop: CASSSRLAGRYYEQYF. CDR3 coding DNA: TGTGCCAGCAGCTCCAGACTAGCGGGACGCTACTACGAGCAGTACTTC.

This chain connects TRBV6-5 to TRBJ2-2, with TRBD2 matching over 14 bases. With 2 bases clipped from V and 4 bases from J, the junction kept 3 bases outside the gene matches. CDR1 is MNHEY, CDR2 SVGAGI, per germline. This CDR3 has 17 amino acids. In DNA form, the CDR3 reads TGTGCCAGCAGTTACCGACTAGCGGGAGGGCGCACCGGGGAGCTGTTTTTT. Residues: CASSYRLAGGRTGELFF.

The chain couples TRBV2 to TRBJ2-1; no clear D gene. The DNA end lines up better with TRBJ2-7; the J call may be wrong. The length of the CDR3 is 13 residues. Germline assignment: CDR1 SNHLY and CDR2 FYNNEI. CDR3 bases: TGTGCCAGCAGTGAAGGACGTAACAATGAGCAGTACTTC. Translation: CASSEGRNNEQYF.